The clone carrying this T cell receptor (beta chain) showed up many times. The antigen remains unidentified. J lost 3 bases, V lost 2 bases, and 10 bases had no gene match. This CDR3 has 17 amino acids. CDR1 MNHEY and CDR2 SVGAGI come from the germline V gene. The researchers obtained blood RNA from unsorted whole blood and also extracted germline DNA. TCR beta cDNA came from about 450 ng total RNA, primed with a constant-region primer. Researchers made the TCR beta libraries by running three nested multiplex PCR rounds with slightly modified ARM-PCR. It was with TRBV1-TRBV30 forward primers and a C-beta reverse primer that the first two PCR rounds were run, at roughly 11 cycles each. Each CDR3 protein gets one entry after TCRdb re-called the multiplex PCR reads with MiXCR. The sample consists of hundreds of thousands of distinct CDR3 sequences, about 50% of them appearing once. The data were obtained in a study of tumor-infiltrating lymphocytes in primary liver carcinoma. The overall study: Sample counts of productive TCRbeta reads spanned roughly 3.65 to 7.13 million; these counts were similar across tissue types.

The study's findings and limits: Tumor-blood pairs (like tumor-adjacent pairs) overlapped less than tumor region pairs did.

The rearrangement links TRBV6-5 to TRBJ2-3; 8 bases match TRBD2. The specimen sequenced was peripheral blood. The receptor comes from a woman in her twenties or thirties with primary liver carcinoma and hepatitis B virus infection. In DNA, the CDR3 is TGTGCCAGCAGTTACGGAGGTAGCGGGATGAGGACAGATACGCAGTATTTT. Its protein is CASSYGGSGMRTDTQYF.